This T cell receptor (beta chain) derives from a study of shared clonotypes between healthy human individuals. General study findings and limits: A handful of donors held about 5% of naive CD4 clonotypes in common. Non-shared clonotypes had lower generation probabilities than clonotypes shared by all four sorted-subset donors.

This CDR3 spans 15 amino acids. Per the germline V gene, CDR1 is LGHNA and CDR2 is YSLEER. Trimming removed 0 bases from V and 5 bases from J, with 13 bases in between. Every subset had its genomic DNA shared out evenly among several immunoSEQ plates. Profiled with immunoSEQ multiplex PCR; TCRdb holds only in-frame clones, not every one. The sample lists 2 million or so clones; about 94% were seen once. Positively selected for CCR7, the CD45RO-negative cells used as naive CD8 cells excluded terminally differentiated effector memory CD45RA+ cells. This clone was recorded once. What it binds is unknown. Distinct nucleotide sequences in the sample also encode this CDR3.

The chain has TRBV4-3 and TRBJ2-5; TRBD2 might be the D (7 bases). The sample taken for sequencing was naive CD8+ T cells sorted from blood. This clonotype was obtained from a man between 18 and 35 years old in good health. The CDR3 here is CASSQDWGGLETQYF. For the CDR3, the DNA is TGCGCCAGCAGCCAAGATTGGGGGGGGCTGGAGACCCAGTACTTC.